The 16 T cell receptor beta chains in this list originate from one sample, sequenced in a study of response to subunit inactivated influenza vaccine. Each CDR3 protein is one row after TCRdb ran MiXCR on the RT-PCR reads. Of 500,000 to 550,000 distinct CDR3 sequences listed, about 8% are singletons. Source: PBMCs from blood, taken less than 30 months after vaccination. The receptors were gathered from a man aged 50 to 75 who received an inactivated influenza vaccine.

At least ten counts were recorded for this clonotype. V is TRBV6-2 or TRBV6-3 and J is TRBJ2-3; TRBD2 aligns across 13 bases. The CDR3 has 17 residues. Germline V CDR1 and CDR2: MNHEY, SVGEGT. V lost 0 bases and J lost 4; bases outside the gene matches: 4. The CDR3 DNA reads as TGTGCCAGCAGTTACTCGATGGGACTAGCGGGATCAGATACGCAGTATTTT. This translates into CASSYSMGLAGSDTQYF.

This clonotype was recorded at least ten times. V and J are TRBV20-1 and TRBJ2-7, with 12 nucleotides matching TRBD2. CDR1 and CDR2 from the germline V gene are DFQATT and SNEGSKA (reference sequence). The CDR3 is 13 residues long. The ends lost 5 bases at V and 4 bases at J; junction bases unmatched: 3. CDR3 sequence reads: CSADGLAGYEQYF. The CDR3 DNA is TGCAGTGCTGATGGACTAGCGGGATACGAGCAGTACTTC.

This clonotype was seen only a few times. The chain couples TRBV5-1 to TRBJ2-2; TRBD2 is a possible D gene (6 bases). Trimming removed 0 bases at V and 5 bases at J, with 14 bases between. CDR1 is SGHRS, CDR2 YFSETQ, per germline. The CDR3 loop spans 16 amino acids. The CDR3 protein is CASSLEGGARTGELFF. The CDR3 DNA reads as TGCGCCAGCAGCTTGGAAGGAGGGGCCCGAACCGGGGAGCTGTTTTTT.

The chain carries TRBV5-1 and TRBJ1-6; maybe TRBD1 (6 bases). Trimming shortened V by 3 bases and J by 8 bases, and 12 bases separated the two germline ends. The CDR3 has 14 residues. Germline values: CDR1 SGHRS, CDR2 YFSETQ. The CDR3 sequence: CASSSGELDSPLHF. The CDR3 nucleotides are TGCGCCAGCAGCTCAGGGGAATTGGATTCACCCCTCCACTTT.

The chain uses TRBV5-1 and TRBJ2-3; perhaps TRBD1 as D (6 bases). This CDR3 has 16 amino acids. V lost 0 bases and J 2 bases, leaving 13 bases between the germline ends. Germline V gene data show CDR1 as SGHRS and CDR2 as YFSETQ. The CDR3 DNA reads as TGCGCCAGCAGCTTGGCCTCAGGGGCATACACAGATACGCAGTATTTT. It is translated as CASSLASGAYTDTQYF.

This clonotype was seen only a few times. The CDR3 sequence: CASSFLLTEAFF. DNA for the CDR3: TGTGCCAGCAGTTTCCTCCTGACTGAAGCTTTCTTT. This rearrangement joins TRBV12-3 or TRBV12-4 to TRBJ1-1; D is unresolved. The V and J ends lost 3 bases and 5 bases respectively, with 7 bases between them. The CDR3 totals 12 residues.

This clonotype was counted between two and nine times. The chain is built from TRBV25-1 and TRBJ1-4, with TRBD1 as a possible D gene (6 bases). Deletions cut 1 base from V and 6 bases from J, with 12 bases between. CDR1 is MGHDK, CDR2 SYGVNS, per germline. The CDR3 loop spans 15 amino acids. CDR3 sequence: CASSESNRADEKLFF. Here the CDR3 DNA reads TGTGCCAGCAGTGAATCAAACAGGGCGGATGAAAAACTGTTTTTT.

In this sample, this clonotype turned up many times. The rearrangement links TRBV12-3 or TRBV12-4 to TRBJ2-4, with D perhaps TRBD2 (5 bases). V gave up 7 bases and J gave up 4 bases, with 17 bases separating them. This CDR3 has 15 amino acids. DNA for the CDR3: TGTGCCAGCACCATCTTCGGGGTCAGTAAAAACATTCAGTACTTC. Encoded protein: CASTIFGVSKNIQYF.

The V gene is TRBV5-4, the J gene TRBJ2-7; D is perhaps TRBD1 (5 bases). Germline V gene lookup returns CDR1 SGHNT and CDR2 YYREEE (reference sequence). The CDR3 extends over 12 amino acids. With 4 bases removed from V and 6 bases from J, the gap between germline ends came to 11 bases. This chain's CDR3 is CASSPGGAEQYF. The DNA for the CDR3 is TGTGCCAGCAGCCCTGGTGGGGCCGAGCAGTACTTC. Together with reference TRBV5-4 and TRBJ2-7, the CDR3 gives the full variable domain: ETGVTQSPTHLIKTRGQQVTLRCSSQSGHNTVSWYQQALGQGPQFIFQYYREEENGRGNFPPRFSGLQFPNYSSELNVNALELDDSALYLCASSPGGAEQYFGPGTRLTVT.

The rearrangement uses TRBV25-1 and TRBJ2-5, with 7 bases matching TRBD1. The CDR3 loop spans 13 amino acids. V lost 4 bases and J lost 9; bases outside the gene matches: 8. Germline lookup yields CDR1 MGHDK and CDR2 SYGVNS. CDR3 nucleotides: TGTGCCAGCAGTGGGGACAGCGTGGAGGCCCAGTACTTC. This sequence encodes CASSGDSVEAQYF.

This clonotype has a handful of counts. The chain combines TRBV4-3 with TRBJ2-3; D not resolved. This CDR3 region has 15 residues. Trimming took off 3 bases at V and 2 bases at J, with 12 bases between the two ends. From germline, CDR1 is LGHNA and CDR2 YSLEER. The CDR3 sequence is CASSHVNSFTDTQYF. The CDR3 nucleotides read TGCGCCAGCAGCCACGTAAACAGCTTCACAGATACGCAGTATTTT.

Here the CDR3 reads CASSQSLVGEQYF. The DNA of the CDR3 is TGTGCCAGCAGCCAATCACTAGTTGGCGAGCAGTACTTC. The V call is TRBV3-1, the J call TRBJ2-7, with D maybe TRBD2 (5 bases). The ends were cut back, 2 bases at V and 6 bases at J, with 11 bases in the middle. Germline V CDR1 and CDR2: LGHDT, YNNKEL (reference sequence). This CDR3 has 13 residues.

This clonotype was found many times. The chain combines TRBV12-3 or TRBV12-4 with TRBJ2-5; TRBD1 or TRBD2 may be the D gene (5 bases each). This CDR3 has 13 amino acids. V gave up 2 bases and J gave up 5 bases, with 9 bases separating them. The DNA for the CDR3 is TGTGCCAGCAGTTTACGGGGCCGGGAGACCCAGTACTTC. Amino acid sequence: CASSLRGRETQYF.

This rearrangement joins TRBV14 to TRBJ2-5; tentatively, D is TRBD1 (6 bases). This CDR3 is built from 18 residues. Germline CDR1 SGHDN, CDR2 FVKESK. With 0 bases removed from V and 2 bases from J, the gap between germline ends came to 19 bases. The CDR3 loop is CASSQDRDTLRWQETQYF. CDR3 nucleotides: TGTGCCAGCAGCCAAGATCGGGACACCCTTAGGTGGCAAGAGACCCAGTACTTC.

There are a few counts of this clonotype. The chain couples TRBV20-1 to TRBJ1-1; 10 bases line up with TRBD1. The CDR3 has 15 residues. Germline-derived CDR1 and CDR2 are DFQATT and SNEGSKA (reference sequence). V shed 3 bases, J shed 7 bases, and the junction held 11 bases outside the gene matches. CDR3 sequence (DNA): TGCAGTGCTAGGAGAACGGGACAGGGGAATAATGAAGCTTTCTTT. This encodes CSARRTGQGNNEAFF.

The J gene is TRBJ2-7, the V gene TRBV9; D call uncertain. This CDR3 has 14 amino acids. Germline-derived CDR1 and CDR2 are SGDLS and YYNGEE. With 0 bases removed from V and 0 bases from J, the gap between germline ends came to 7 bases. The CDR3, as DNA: TGTGCCAGCAGCGTAGGCCTATTCTCCTACGAGCAGTACTTC. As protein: CASSVGLFSYEQYF.